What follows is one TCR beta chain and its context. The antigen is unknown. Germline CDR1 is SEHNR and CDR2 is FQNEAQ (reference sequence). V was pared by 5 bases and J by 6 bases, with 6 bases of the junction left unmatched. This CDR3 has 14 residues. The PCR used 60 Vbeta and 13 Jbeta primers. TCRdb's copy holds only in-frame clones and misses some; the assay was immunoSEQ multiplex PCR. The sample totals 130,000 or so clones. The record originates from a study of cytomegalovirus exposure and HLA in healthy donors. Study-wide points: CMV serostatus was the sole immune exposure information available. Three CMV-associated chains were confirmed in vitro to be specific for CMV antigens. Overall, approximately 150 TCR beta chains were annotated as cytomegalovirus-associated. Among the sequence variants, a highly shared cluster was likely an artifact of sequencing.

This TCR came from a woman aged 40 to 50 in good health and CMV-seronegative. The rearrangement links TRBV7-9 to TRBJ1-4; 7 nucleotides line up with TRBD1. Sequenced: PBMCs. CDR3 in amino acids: CASSRRQGDEKLFF. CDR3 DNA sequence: TGTGCCAGCAGCCGAAGACAGGGCGATGAAAAACTGTTTTTT.